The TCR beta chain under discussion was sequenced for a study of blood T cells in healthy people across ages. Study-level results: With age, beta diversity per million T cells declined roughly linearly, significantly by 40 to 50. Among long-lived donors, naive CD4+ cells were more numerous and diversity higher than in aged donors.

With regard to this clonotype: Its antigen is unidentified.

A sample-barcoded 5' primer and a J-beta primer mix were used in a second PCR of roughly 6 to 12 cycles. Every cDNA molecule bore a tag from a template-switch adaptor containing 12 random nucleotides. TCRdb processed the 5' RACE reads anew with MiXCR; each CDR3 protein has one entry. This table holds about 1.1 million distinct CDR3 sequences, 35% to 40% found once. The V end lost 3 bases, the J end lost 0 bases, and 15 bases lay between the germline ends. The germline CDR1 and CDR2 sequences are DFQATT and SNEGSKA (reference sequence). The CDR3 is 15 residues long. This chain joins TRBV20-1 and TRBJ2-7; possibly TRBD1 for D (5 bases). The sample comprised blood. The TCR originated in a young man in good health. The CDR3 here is CSASAVLGASYEQYF. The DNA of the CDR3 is TGCAGTGCTAGTGCCGTTCTTGGGGCCTCCTACGAGCAGTACTTC.